Each of the 27 T cell receptor beta chains below was sequenced from the same sample in a study of cytomegalovirus exposure and HLA in healthy donors. TCRdb keeps only in-frame clones here, not all; method: immunoSEQ multiplex PCR. Here the sample spans over 200,000 clones, approximately 87% being singletons. Input material: PBMCs. The receptors stem from a woman aged 18 to 35 in good health and CMV-seronegative.

In DNA form, the CDR3 reads TGTGCCAGCAGTTATGGGACATCGATGGGCTACACCTTC. It yields the protein CASSYGTSMGYTF. The chain is built from TRBV6-5 and TRBJ1-2; TRBD1 might be the D (6 bases). Looked up from germline, CDR1 is MNHEY and CDR2 is SVGAGI. The V end lost 3 bases, the J end lost 8 bases, and 13 bases lay between the germline ends. This CDR3 comprises 13 residues.

This chain connects TRBV20-1 to TRBJ1-1, with unresolved D. This CDR3 contains 11 residues. Germline CDR1 reads DFQATT; CDR2 reads SNEGSKA (reference sequence). The V gene lost 2 bases and the J gene lost 7 bases, with 8 bases spanning the gap. The CDR3 loop is CSARKDHEAFF. In DNA, the CDR3 is TGCAGTGCTAGAAAAGACCATGAAGCTTTCTTT.

The chain combines TRBV5-6 with TRBJ2-3; D is undetermined. Trimming pared 0 bases from V and 8 bases from J, leaving 4 bases between. Germline lookup yields CDR1 SGHDT and CDR2 YYEEEE. The CDR3 extends over 11 amino acids. The CDR3 loop is CASSLAGTQYF. The CDR3 DNA reads TGTGCCAGCAGCTTGGCCGGTACGCAGTATTTT.

The rearrangement uses TRBV28 and TRBJ2-1; 8 nucleotides match TRBD1. Trimming cost V 3 bases and J 7 bases; bases outside gene matches: 5. Germline V gives CDR1 MDHEN, CDR2 SYDVKM. The CDR3 runs 14 residues. CDR3 sequence reads: CASSFQGALNEQFF. CDR3 DNA sequence: TGTGCCAGCAGTTTTCAGGGGGCGTTGAATGAGCAGTTCTTC. Combining the CDR3 with reference TRBV28 and TRBJ2-1 gives the whole variable domain DVKVTQSSRYLVKRTGEKVFLECVQDMDHENMFWYRQDPGLGLRLIYFSYDVKMKEKGDIPEGYSVSREKKERFSLILESASTNQTSMYLCASSFQGALNEQFFGPGTRLTVL.

The genes are TRBV6-1 and TRBJ1-1; D gene ambiguous. The V gene lost 0 bases and the J gene lost 5 bases, with 13 bases spanning the gap. The V gene's germline CDR1 is MNHNS and CDR2 SASEGT. The CDR3 has 15 residues. The CDR3 region has the DNA TGTGCCAGCAGTGAAGCTACGGGTCGGGGAACTGAAGCTTTCTTT. Translation gives CASSEATGRGTEAFF.

The J gene is TRBJ2-3, the V gene TRBV5-1; D may be TRBD2 (6 bases). Trimming pared 0 bases from V and 6 bases from J, leaving 8 bases between. This CDR3 is 13 amino acids long. Germline CDR1 and CDR2: SGHRS and YFSETQ. The CDR3 bases are TGCGCCAGCAGCTTGGCCCTAGCGGATACGCAGTATTTT. As protein: CASSLALADTQYF.

The rearrangement links TRBV30 to TRBJ2-3; 16 bases match TRBD2. V shed 3 bases, J shed 4 bases, and the junction held 4 bases outside the gene matches. CDR1 and CDR2 from the germline V gene are GTSNPN and SVGIG (reference sequence). The length of the CDR3 is 16 residues. The CDR3 reads CAWRTGTSGGADTQYF. CDR3 sequence (DNA): TGTGCCTGGAGGACGGGGACTAGCGGGGGGGCAGATACGCAGTATTTT.

This chain's CDR3 is CASSSPGPQHF. CDR3 nucleotides: TGTGCCAGCAGTTCCCCCGGGCCCCAGCATTTT. J is TRBJ1-5 and V is TRBV28, with D unclear. The CDR3 covers 11 residues. The V end lost 4 bases, the J end lost 9 bases, and 7 bases lay between the germline ends. Germline CDR1 MDHEN, CDR2 SYDVKM.

The chain couples TRBV7-6 to TRBJ1-1; D gene uncertain. Deletions cut 2 bases from V and 2 bases from J, with 12 bases between. The germline V gene encodes CDR1 SGHVS and CDR2 FNYEAQ. The length of the CDR3 is 15 residues. The CDR3 region is CASSLKNLDNTEAFF. The CDR3 coding sequence is TGTGCCAGCAGCTTAAAGAACCTAGACAACACTGAAGCTTTCTTT.

The chain carries TRBV6-6 and TRBJ2-2; D is unresolved. This CDR3 has 16 amino acids. V was pared by 7 bases and J by 1 base, with 16 bases between. CDR1 and CDR2 (germline): MNHNY, SVGAGI (reference sequence). The CDR3 sequence is CASTHYGKENTGELFF. The CDR3 nucleotides are TGTGCCAGCACACATTACGGCAAAGAGAACACCGGGGAGCTGTTTTTT.

This chain joins TRBV4-1 and TRBJ1-1, with TRBD1 as a possible D gene (5 bases). This CDR3 has 15 residues. Per germline, CDR1 MGHRA and CDR2 YSYEKL. V was clipped by 4 bases and J by 5 bases, with 17 bases between them. CDR3 region: CASSPRDLAVTEAFF. The CDR3 region has the DNA TGCGCCAGCAGCCCACGGGACCTAGCTGTGACTGAAGCTTTCTTT.

The chain carries TRBV30 and TRBJ1-2; no clear D. Trimming shortened V by 0 bases and J by 8 bases, and 19 bases separated the two germline ends. Germline V lookup: CDR1 GTSNPN, CDR2 SVGIG (reference sequence). The CDR3 is 15 amino acids. CDR3 sequence (DNA): TGTGCCTGGAGTGTGGTGTCGGGAGTAAGTGACGGCTACACCTTC. Translated, it gives CAWSVVSGVSDGYTF.

The V and J genes are TRBV7-6 and TRBJ2-2; D unclear. This CDR3 region has 14 residues. Trimming cost V 5 bases and J 2 bases, with 9 bases left between them. CDR1 SGHVS and CDR2 FNYEAQ come from the germline V gene. The CDR3 sequence: CASSRTPNTGELFF. Written as DNA, the CDR3 is TGTGCCAGCAGCCGGACGCCAAACACCGGGGAGCTGTTTTTT.

The CDR3 loop is CASSLNTRDQETQYF. As DNA, the CDR3 is TGCGCCAGCAGCTTGAACACACGGGACCAAGAGACCCAGTACTTC. The gene calls are TRBV5-1 and TRBJ2-5; D remains ambiguous. CDR1 and CDR2 from the germline V gene are SGHRS and YFSETQ. Trimming removed 1 base at V and 0 bases at J, with 10 bases between. The CDR3 is 15 amino acids.

The DNA of the CDR3 is TGTGCCTGGAGAGCCCCCGAAGAGGGGCGGTTGAGCTCCTACGAGCAGTACTTC. Translated: CAWRAPEEGRLSSYEQYF. This rearrangement joins TRBV30 to TRBJ2-7; D may be TRBD1 or TRBD2 (5 bases each). The germline V gene encodes CDR1 GTSNPN and CDR2 SVGIG (reference sequence). The ends were cut back, 3 bases at V and 0 bases at J, with 24 bases in the middle. The length of the CDR3 is 18 residues.

The rearrangement links TRBV5-1 to TRBJ1-1; D is uncertain. Trimming took 5 bases from V and 0 from J, leaving 11 bases between them. CDR1 and CDR2 (germline): SGHRS, YFSETQ. This CDR3 has 14 amino acids. The CDR3 DNA reads as TGCGCCAGCAGTCTTCGGATAATGAACACTGAAGCTTTCTTT. The encoded protein is CASSLRIMNTEAFF. The full variable domain, rest sourced from reference TRBV5-1 and TRBJ1-1, is KAGVTQTPRYLIKTRGQQVTLSCSPISGHRSVSWYQQTPGQGLQFLFEYFSETQRNKGNFPGRFSGRQFSNSRSEMNVSTLELGDSALYLCASSLRIMNTEAFFGQGTRLTVV.

This chain uses TRBV4-1 with TRBJ1-4; unclear D gene. Germline CDR1 and CDR2: MGHRA and YSYEKL. This CDR3 has 15 amino acids. V lost 4 bases and J lost 6, with 15 bases in between. In DNA form, the CDR3 reads TGCGCCAGCAGCCTAAGGGTAGGCCCGGATGAAAAACTGTTTTTT. This translates into CASSLRVGPDEKLFF.

The chain uses TRBV5-1 and TRBJ2-2, with D possibly being TRBD1 or TRBD2 (5 bases each). Trimming took off 0 bases at V and 4 bases at J, with 7 bases between the two ends. The CDR3 is 14 residues long. CDR1 and CDR2 (germline): SGHRS, YFSETQ. The CDR3 spells CASSLGDATGELFF. CDR3 nucleotides: TGCGCCAGCAGCTTGGGGGACGCCACCGGGGAGCTGTTTTTT.

V gene TRBV11-1 combines with J gene TRBJ2-2; D call uncertain. Germline assignment: CDR1 SGHAT and CDR2 FQDESV (reference sequence). This CDR3 is built from 14 residues. V dropped 2 bases and J dropped 3 bases, with 7 bases sitting between them. The CDR3 here is CASSLRVDTGELFF. The CDR3 coding sequence is TGTGCCAGCAGCTTAAGGGTTGACACCGGGGAGCTGTTTTTT.

Regarding this clone: Other DNA sequences of this sample code for an identical CDR3. The CDR3 DNA follows: TGCGCCAGCAGCTTGGGGATAAACACTGAAGCTTTCTTT. Amino acid sequence: CASSLGINTEAFF. J is TRBJ1-1 and V is TRBV5-1; no reliable D call. Between the trimmed V and J ends, which lost 0 bases and 2 bases, there was a span of 5 bases. Germline V gene data show CDR1 as SGHRS and CDR2 as YFSETQ. The CDR3 length is 13 residues. Complete variable domain (other parts from reference TRBV5-1 and TRBJ1-1): KAGVTQTPRYLIKTRGQQVTLSCSPISGHRSVSWYQQTPGQGLQFLFEYFSETQRNKGNFPGRFSGRQFSNSRSEMNVSTLELGDSALYLCASSLGINTEAFFGQGTRLTVV.

This sequence joins TRBV6-5 and TRBJ2-2; unclear D gene. Between the trimmed V and J ends, which lost 2 bases and 6 bases, there was a span of 10 bases. The CDR3 has 14 residues. Germline V gene lookup returns CDR1 MNHEY and CDR2 SVGAGI. CDR3 DNA: TGTGCCAGCAGTTACGGTGGTGCAGCCGGGGAGCTGTTTTTT. This translates into CASSYGGAAGELFF.

The chain joins TRBV6-1 to TRBJ1-1; D not certain. Germline assignment: CDR1 MNHNS and CDR2 SASEGT. V dropped 0 bases and J dropped 2 bases, with 16 bases sitting between them. There are 17 residues in the CDR3. The CDR3 nucleotides read TGTGCCAGCAGTGAAGCGAAAAGGGCCCCCTCTAACACTGAAGCTTTCTTT. This gives the protein CASSEAKRAPSNTEAFF.

The sample holds one count of this clone. V is TRBV29-1 and J is TRBJ2-3; no clear D. The ends were cut back, 4 bases at V and 0 bases at J, with 5 bases in the middle. The CDR3 has 12 amino acids. In germline, CDR1 is SQVTM, CDR2 ANQGSEA. Written as DNA, the CDR3 is TGCAGCGTTGTTAAAAGCACAGATACGCAGTATTTT. Protein sequence: CSVVKSTDTQYF.

The chain carries TRBV6-5 and TRBJ1-2; D perhaps matches TRBD1 (5 bases). This CDR3 has 14 amino acids. Trimming shortened V by 5 bases and J by 2 bases, and 12 bases separated the two germline ends. Germline V gene sequence: CDR1 MNHEY, CDR2 SVGAGI. The CDR3 here is CASSPQGLNYGYTF. The CDR3 DNA sequence: TGTGCCAGCAGTCCCCAGGGACTCAACTATGGCTACACCTTC.

V gene TRBV12-5 combines with J gene TRBJ1-1, with D unresolved. This CDR3 is built from 14 residues. Deletions cut 3 bases from V and 4 bases from J, with 12 bases between. Germline V gene lookup returns CDR1 LGHNT and CDR2 FRNRAP. Written as DNA, the CDR3 is TGTGCTAGTGGTTTTACTAACCGGGGCACTGAAGCTTTCTTT. Residues: CASGFTNRGTEAFF.

The rearrangement links TRBV18 to TRBJ1-2; maybe TRBD1 (6 bases). The CDR3 consists of 15 residues. Deletions cut 4 bases from V and 4 bases from J, with 16 bases between. The germline V gene has CDR1 KGHSH and CDR2 LQKENI. As DNA, the CDR3 is TGTGCCAGCTCACTACTAACAGGGTACGGCTATGGCTACACCTTC. The encoded protein is CASSLLTGYGYGYTF.

The gene calls are TRBV14 and TRBJ2-7; the match to TRBD2 covers 8 bases. Germline assignment: CDR1 SGHDN and CDR2 FVKESK. The CDR3 consists of 13 residues. Germline trimming cut 2 bases from V and 6 bases from J; bases unmatched to any gene: 3. The CDR3 loop reads CASSQWAGGEQYF. The CDR3 coding sequence is TGTGCCAGCAGCCAATGGGCGGGGGGCGAGCAGTACTTC.